The 23 T cell receptor beta chains reported below all come from one sample, sequenced in a study of cytomegalovirus exposure and HLA in healthy donors (dated by TCRdb to the late 2010s). The method was the immunoSEQ multiplex PCR assay. For the multiplex PCR, a mixture combining 60 forward primers for TCR Vbeta segments and 13 reverse primers for TCR Jbeta segments was used. The table comes from immuneACCESS by way of TCRdb, which keeps in-frame sequences with V and J called. Part of the clones is missing from these tables; in studies checked, under half for an unresolved V gene and the rest for unknown reasons. In all, the sample holds approximately 220,000 clones, and 65% to 90% of those were seen once. The leading ten clones occupy 1.4% of the sample. The sample was PBMCs. These receptors were taken from a girl under 18 in good health and CMV-seronegative.

This chain connects TRBV27 to TRBJ1-2; 7 bases align to TRBD1. The V segment lost 5 bases and the J segment 6 bases; nucleotides outside the gene matches: 9. CDR1 and CDR2 (germline): MNHEY, SMNVEV (reference sequence). The CDR3 has 14 amino acids. The CDR3 DNA is TGTGCCAGCAGTCCGGTCGACAGGGCCGATGGCTACACCTTC. This gives the protein CASSPVDRADGYTF.

The V gene is TRBV7-9, the J gene TRBJ1-4, with a tentative D call TRBD1 (6 bases). The ends were cut back, 4 bases at V and 1 base at J, with 10 bases in the middle. This CDR3 has 15 amino acids. Looked up from germline, CDR1 is SEHNR and CDR2 is FQNEAQ (reference sequence). The CDR3 region has the DNA TGTGCCAGCAGCTGGAAGGGGGAAACTAATGAAAAACTGTTTTTT. The encoded protein is CASSWKGETNEKLFF. Full variable domain (remainder filled in from reference TRBV7-9 and TRBJ1-4): DTGVSQNPRHKITKRGQNVTFRCDPISEHNRLYWYRQTLGQGPEFLTYFQNEAQLEKSRLLSDRFSAERPKGSFSTLEIQRTEQGDSAMYLCASSWKGETNEKLFFGSGTQLSVL.

This chain connects TRBV28 to TRBJ1-5; tentatively, D is TRBD1 (5 bases). V lost 6 bases and J 5 bases, leaving 11 bases between the germline ends. There are 13 residues in the CDR3. The V gene's germline CDR1 is MDHEN and CDR2 SYDVKM. This CDR3 reads CASRSQGYQPQHF. The CDR3 bases are TGTGCCAGCAGGTCTCAGGGTTATCAGCCCCAGCATTTT.

The chain carries TRBV10-3 and TRBJ1-2, with 12 bases matching TRBD1. V was clipped by 6 bases and J by 3 bases; unmatched bases: 11. There are 17 residues in the CDR3. CDR1 is ENHRY, CDR2 SYGVKD, per germline. The CDR3 nucleotides are TGTGCCATCAGAACACCGGAGGGACAGGGGGCTGACTATGGCTACACCTTC. Residues: CAIRTPEGQGADYGYTF.

The chain has TRBV15 and TRBJ2-7, with 9 bases identical to TRBD1. V shed 2 bases and J 1 base; nucleotides not matched to a gene: 3. The germline V gene has CDR1 LNHNV and CDR2 YYDKDF (reference sequence). The CDR3 length is 15 residues. CDR3 amino acids: CATSRNRGQSYEQYF. CDR3 in DNA: TGTGCCACCAGCAGAAACAGGGGGCAATCCTACGAGCAGTACTTC.

The genes are TRBV11-2 and TRBJ1-2; tentatively, D is TRBD1 (5 bases). V lost 3 bases, J lost 0 bases, and 17 bases lay in between. CDR1 and CDR2 (germline): SGHAT, FQNNGV. CDR3 size: 17 residues. CDR3 region: CASSFGGAASSNYGYTF. CDR3 nucleotides: TGTGCCAGCAGCTTCGGTGGGGCGGCCTCCTCTAACTATGGCTACACCTTC.

V and J are TRBV7-2 and TRBJ2-2, with a possible D match to TRBD1 (5 bases). Germline V gene lookup returns CDR1 SGHTA and CDR2 FQGNSA. The CDR3 consists of 14 residues. With 6 bases removed from V and 5 bases from J, the gap between germline ends came to 13 bases. CDR3 coding DNA: TGTGCCAGCAGACCCCCAGGGATAACCGGGGAGCTGTTTTTT. Protein: CASRPPGITGELFF.

The chain uses TRBV30 and TRBJ2-7; perhaps TRBD1 as D (5 bases). Germline CDR1 reads GTSNPN; CDR2 reads SVGIG (reference sequence). With 3 bases removed from V and 0 bases from J, the gap between germline ends came to 12 bases. The CDR3 length is 14 residues. In DNA form, the CDR3 reads TGTGCCTGGAGGGAAGGACACCTCTCCTACGAGCAGTACTTC. Translation: CAWREGHLSYEQYF.

The chain recombines TRBV4-1 with TRBJ2-1; 7 nucleotides agree with TRBD2. This CDR3 is 16 amino acids long. The V gene end was trimmed by 6 bases and the J gene end by 4 bases; junction bases not matched to a gene: 12. The germline V gene encodes CDR1 MGHRA and CDR2 YSYEKL. The CDR3 bases are TGCGCCAGCAGGTCCTTCCGGGGGAGGGATTACAATGAGCAGTTCTTC. Protein: CASRSFRGRDYNEQFF.

The chain couples TRBV19 to TRBJ2-7; TRBD1 matches at 8 bases. Germline V CDR1 and CDR2: LNHDA, SQIVND (reference sequence). V trimming: 3 bases; J trimming: 3 bases; junction bases outside the gene matches: 10. The CDR3 has 16 residues. CDR3 bases: TGTGCCAGTAGTATCCGTCAGGGGGCGGAAATCTACGAGCAGTACTTC. This codes for CASSIRQGAEIYEQYF.

The genes are TRBV7-2 and TRBJ1-2, with TRBD1 as a possible D gene (6 bases). The V end was cut by 7 bases, the J end by 7 bases, with 16 bases between. CDR3 length: 13 residues. Per the germline V gene, CDR1 is SGHTA and CDR2 is FQGNSA. The CDR3 sequence: CASKEQGYRGYTF. CDR3 bases: TGTGCCAGCAAAGAACAGGGTTATCGTGGCTACACCTTC. Complete variable domain (other parts from reference TRBV7-2 and TRBJ1-2): GAGVSQSPSNKVTEKGKDVELRCDPISGHTALYWYRQSLGQGLEFLIYFQGNSAPDKSGLPSDRFSAERTGGSVSTLTIQRTQQEDSAVYLCASKEQGYRGYTFGSGTRLTVV.

The chain carries TRBV11-2 and TRBJ2-1; weak D call: TRBD1 (6 bases). CDR1 is SGHAT, CDR2 FQNNGV, per germline. V was clipped by 2 bases and J by 4 bases, with 12 bases between them. The CDR3 runs 15 residues. The CDR3, as DNA: TGTGCCAGCAGCTTAATACAGGGTAGGTACAATGAGCAGTTCTTC. Encoded protein: CASSLIQGRYNEQFF. Variable domain in full (rest from reference TRBV11-2 and TRBJ2-1): EAGVAQSPRYKIIEKRQSVAFWCNPISGHATLYWYQQILGQGPKLLIQFQNNGVVDDSQLPKDRFSAERLKGVDSTLKIQPAKLEDSAVYLCASSLIQGRYNEQFFGPGTRLTVL.

This clone turned up a few times. DNA of the CDR3: TGCGCCAGCAGCGAAGCGGGGAGCTCCTACAATGAGCAGTTCTTC. It specifies CASSEAGSSYNEQFF. The chain combines TRBV4-1 with TRBJ2-1, with TRBD2 matching over 7 bases. V gave up 5 bases and J gave up 0 bases; unmatched junction bases: 4. The germline V gene encodes CDR1 MGHRA and CDR2 YSYEKL. The length of the CDR3 is 15 residues.

This chain connects TRBV28 to TRBJ1-3; D not resolved. Germline V gene lookup returns CDR1 MDHEN and CDR2 SYDVKM. The V and J ends lost 6 bases and 2 bases respectively, with 11 bases between them. The CDR3 is made up of 14 amino acids. CDR3 DNA: TGTGCCAGCAGGTTCCTGGAGGCTGGAAACACCATATATTTT. Encoded protein: CASRFLEAGNTIYF.

The rearrangement links TRBV5-1 to TRBJ1-1; D is uncertain. This CDR3 has 12 amino acids. Per germline, CDR1 SGHRS and CDR2 YFSETQ. Trimming cost V 2 bases and J 6 bases, with 8 bases left between them. The CDR3 nucleotides are TGCGCCAGCAGCTTTGACGGGGCTGAAGCTTTCTTT. Its translation: CASSFDGAEAFF.

The rearrangement joins TRBV10-3 to TRBJ2-7; D unresolved. The germline V and J ends were trimmed by 3 bases and 2 bases, with 11 bases remaining between them. The CDR3 loop spans 14 amino acids. Per the germline V gene, CDR1 is ENHRY and CDR2 is SYGVKD. The CDR3 DNA sequence: TGTGCCATCAGTGACGATGGGCTCCCCTACGAGCAGTACTTC. This encodes CAISDDGLPYEQYF.

The chain combines TRBV28 with TRBJ1-1; a possible D gene is TRBD1 (5 bases). Trimming took 6 bases from V and 5 from J, leaving 19 bases between them. Germline assignment: CDR1 MDHEN and CDR2 SYDVKM. The CDR3 has 15 amino acids. CDR3 in amino acids: CASRSPGEEETEAFF. In DNA, the CDR3 is TGTGCCAGCAGATCACCGGGGGAGGAAGAAACTGAAGCTTTCTTT. The whole variable domain, remainder taken from reference TRBV28 and TRBJ1-1, is DVKVTQSSRYLVKRTGEKVFLECVQDMDHENMFWYRQDPGLGLRLIYFSYDVKMKEKGDIPEGYSVSREKKERFSLILESASTNQTSMYLCASRSPGEEETEAFFGQGTRLTVV.

Here the CDR3 reads CASSPGQGAYTEAFF. CDR3 bases: TGTGCCAGCAGCCCCGGACAGGGGGCTTATACTGAAGCTTTCTTT. J is TRBJ1-1 and V is TRBV27; TRBD1 matches at 11 bases. The trim removed 6 bases at V and 5 bases at J, leaving 8 bases unmatched. The germline V gene has CDR1 MNHEY and CDR2 SMNVEV (reference sequence). This CDR3 has 15 amino acids.

This chain joins TRBV5-1 and TRBJ2-7; D is perhaps TRBD1 (5 bases). Trimming cost V 0 bases and J 4 bases, with 17 bases left between them. There are 16 residues in the CDR3. The V gene's germline CDR1 is SGHRS and CDR2 YFSETQ. The CDR3 DNA reads TGCGCCAGCAGCTTGGTATTGGCAGGATCAGGGTACGAGCAGTACTTC. Its protein product is CASSLVLAGSGYEQYF.

The chain employs TRBV28 and TRBJ1-1; D is ambiguous. There are 16 residues in the CDR3. Trimming shortened V by 4 bases and J by 1 base, and 16 bases separated the two germline ends. The germline V gene has CDR1 MDHEN and CDR2 SYDVKM. The CDR3 is CASSSWSLGRNTEAFF. Written as DNA, the CDR3 is TGTGCCAGCAGTTCCTGGTCCCTAGGGAGGAACACTGAAGCTTTCTTT.

This clone came up once. The gene calls are TRBV5-5 and TRBJ2-5; possible D gene TRBD2, 6 bases. CDR3 length: 15 residues. Trimming took off 0 bases at V and 5 bases at J, with 14 bases between the two ends. Germline assignment: CDR1 SGHKS and CDR2 YYEKEE (reference sequence). CDR3 sequence: CASSLGLPGRETQYF. Here the CDR3 DNA reads TGTGCCAGCAGCTTGGGACTACCGGGGAGGGAGACCCAGTACTTC.

J is TRBJ1-2 and V is TRBV19; D is perhaps TRBD1 (5 bases). Trimming removed 5 bases from V and 6 bases from J, with 19 bases in between. The CDR3 is 15 residues long. CDR1 is LNHDA, CDR2 SQIVND, per germline (reference sequence). Written as DNA, the CDR3 is TGTGCCAGTAGTGGGTCTGCCGGGGGAAGTGATGGCTACACCTTC. This translates into CASSGSAGGSDGYTF.

This chain's CDR3 is CASSRMTGAYEQYF. The CDR3 DNA sequence: TGTGCCAGCAGCCGAATGACAGGGGCCTACGAGCAGTACTTC. This chain joins TRBV7-6 and TRBJ2-7; 8 bases align to TRBD1. After removal of 5 bases from V and 2 bases from J, the junction contained 5 bases not matched to a gene. The CDR3 has 14 residues. Germline loops: CDR1 SGHVS, CDR2 FNYEAQ.